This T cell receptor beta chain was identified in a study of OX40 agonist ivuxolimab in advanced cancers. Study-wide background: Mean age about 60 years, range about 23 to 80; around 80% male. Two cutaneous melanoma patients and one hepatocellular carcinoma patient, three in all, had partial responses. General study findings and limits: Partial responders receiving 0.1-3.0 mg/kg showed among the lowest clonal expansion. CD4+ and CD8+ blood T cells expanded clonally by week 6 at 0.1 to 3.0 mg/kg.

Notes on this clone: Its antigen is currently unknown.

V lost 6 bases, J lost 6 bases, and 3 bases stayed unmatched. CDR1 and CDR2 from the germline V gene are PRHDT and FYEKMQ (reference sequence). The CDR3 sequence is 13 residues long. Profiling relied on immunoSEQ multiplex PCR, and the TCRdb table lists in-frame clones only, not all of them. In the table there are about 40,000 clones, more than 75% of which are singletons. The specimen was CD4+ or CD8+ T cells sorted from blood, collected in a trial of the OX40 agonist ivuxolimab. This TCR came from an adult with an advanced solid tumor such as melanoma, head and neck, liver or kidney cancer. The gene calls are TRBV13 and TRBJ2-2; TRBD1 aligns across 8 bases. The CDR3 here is CASRQGGAGELFF. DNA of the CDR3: TGTGCCAGCAGACAGGGGGGCGCCGGGGAGCTGTTTTTT.